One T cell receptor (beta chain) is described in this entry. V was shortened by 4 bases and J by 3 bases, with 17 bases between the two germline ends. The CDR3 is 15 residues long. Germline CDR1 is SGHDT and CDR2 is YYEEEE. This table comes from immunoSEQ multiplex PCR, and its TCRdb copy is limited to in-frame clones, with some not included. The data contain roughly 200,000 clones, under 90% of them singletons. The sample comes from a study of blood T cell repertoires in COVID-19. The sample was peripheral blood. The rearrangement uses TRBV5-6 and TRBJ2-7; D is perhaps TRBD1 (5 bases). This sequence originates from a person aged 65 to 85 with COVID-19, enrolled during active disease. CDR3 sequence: CASSAVPDNYYEQYF. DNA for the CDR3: TGTGCCAGCAGCGCAGTCCCGGACAACTACTACGAGCAGTACTTC.